Shown below are 18 T cell receptor beta chains from a single sample sequenced in a study of T cell repertoires in cytomegalovirus infection. These receptors are not linked to any known antigen. MiXCR, applied by TCRdb to the reads, yields one record per CDR3 protein. The data show about 700,000 distinct CDR3 sequences, around a third seen once. Sequencing used cultured PBMCs, obtained from culture after CMV antigen stimulation. The receptors derive from a human donor in good health (CMV status not recorded). Some clones in this sample may be carry-over from other donors' samples.

V usage is TRBV12-3 or TRBV12-4 and J usage is TRBJ1-2, with D maybe TRBD1 (5 bases). V lost 7 bases, J lost 4 bases, and 13 bases lay in between. CDR3 size: 13 residues. The CDR3 DNA sequence: TGTGCCAGCAAGATCGGGACGGCCTATGGCTACACCTTC. Translating it yields CASKIGTAYGYTF.

The table lists this clonotype with a few counts. The rearrangement links TRBV19 to TRBJ1-1, with D possibly being TRBD1 (6 bases). Germline V gives CDR1 LNHDA, CDR2 SQIVND (reference sequence). Trimming cost V 2 bases and J 2 bases, with 15 bases left between them. CDR3 length equals 16 residues. The CDR3 region is CASSIPGAPSNTEAFF. CDR3 nucleotides: TGTGCCAGTAGTATACCGGGGGCTCCTTCTAACACTGAAGCTTTCTTT.

The V call is TRBV20-1, the J call TRBJ2-4; D not resolved. This CDR3 contains 12 residues. Germline V lookup: CDR1 DFQATT, CDR2 SNEGSKA (reference sequence). V was pared by 3 bases and J by 7 bases, with 10 bases between. In nucleotides, the CDR3 is TGCAGTGCTAGTCAGACATACAACATTCAGTACTTC. Amino acids: CSASQTYNIQYF.

This clonotype was counted only a few times. This chain uses TRBV19 with TRBJ1-2; possible D gene TRBD1, 5 bases. Trimming pared 10 bases from V and 5 bases from J, leaving 11 bases between. The CDR3 runs to 11 residues. CDR1 and CDR2 from the germline V gene are LNHDA and SQIVND (reference sequence). CDR3 residues: CATAWGYGYTF. The CDR3 DNA sequence: TGTGCCACGGCCTGGGGGTATGGCTACACCTTC.

This clonotype turned up a few times. The rearrangement uses TRBV6-1 and TRBJ1-3; the match to TRBD1 covers 7 bases. This CDR3 region has 15 residues. Germline-derived CDR1 and CDR2 are MNHNS and SASEGT. The V gene end was trimmed by 6 bases and the J gene end by 0 bases; junction bases not matched to a gene: 5. The DNA of the CDR3 is TGTGCCAGCAGCCGGGACAGCCTCTCTGGAAACACCATATATTTT. Translation: CASSRDSLSGNTIYF.

The J gene is TRBJ2-5, the V gene TRBV19, with 13 bases fitting TRBD2. Germline CDR1 and CDR2: LNHDA and SQIVND (reference sequence). The CDR3 loop spans 18 amino acids. Trimming cost V 7 bases and J 4 bases; bases outside gene matches: 15. DNA for the CDR3: TGTGCCAGTACCCCCGGGACTAGCGGGATGGTTTCGGGAGAGACCCAGTACTTC. Protein sequence: CASTPGTSGMVSGETQYF.

A remark on this clonotype: A much larger clone lies one base from this, so it may be a read error. The J gene is TRBJ2-3, the V gene TRBV7-9; D unresolved. Deletions cut 7 bases from V and 0 bases from J, with 5 bases between. This CDR3 spans 12 amino acids. Looked up from germline, CDR1 is SEHNR and CDR2 is FQNEAQ (reference sequence). CDR3 in DNA: TGTGCCAGCACCTGGAGCACAGATACGCAGTATTTT. Amino acid sequence: CASTWSTDTQYF.

This clonotype was seen at least ten times. The chain recombines TRBV7-2 with TRBJ2-2; weak D call: TRBD2 (6 bases). The CDR3 length is 16 residues. Germline lookup yields CDR1 SGHTA and CDR2 FQGNSA. V was trimmed by 1 base and J by 6 bases, leaving 15 bases between them. This CDR3 is CASSLGGGASAGELFF. As DNA, the CDR3 is TGTGCCAGCAGCTTAGGGGGCGGGGCCAGCGCCGGGGAGCTGTTTTTT.

This clonotype turned up a few times. The J gene is TRBJ1-2, the V gene TRBV18, with TRBD1 identical over 7 bases. The CDR3 consists of 18 residues. Trimming removed 2 bases from V and 4 bases from J; junction bases left unmatched: 16. Germline V lookup: CDR1 KGHSH, CDR2 LQKENI. CDR3 sequence: CASSPETGVVRHGYGYTF. The CDR3 nucleotides read TGTGCCAGCTCACCAGAAACAGGGGTAGTTAGGCACGGCTATGGCTACACCTTC. Complete variable domain (other parts from reference TRBV18 and TRBJ1-2): NAGVMQNPRHLVRRRGQEARLRCSPMKGHSHVYWYRQLPEEGLKFMVYLQKENIIDESGMPKERFSAEFPKEGPSILRIQQVVRGDSAAYFCASSPETGVVRHGYGYTFGSGTRLTVV.

This clonotype was observed a few times. The rearrangement joins TRBV2 to TRBJ2-1; D is ambiguous. V was shortened by 7 bases and J by 0 bases, with 19 bases between the two germline ends. CDR1 is SNHLY, CDR2 FYNNEI, per germline. The CDR3 consists of 17 residues. This CDR3 is CASKLNVGNFSYNEQFF. CDR3 nucleotides: TGTGCCAGCAAACTGAATGTAGGAAATTTCTCCTACAATGAGCAGTTCTTC.

This clonotype was recorded a few times. V usage is TRBV11-2 and J usage is TRBJ2-1; D is perhaps TRBD2 (6 bases). Trimming shortened V by 2 bases and J by 9 bases, and 17 bases separated the two germline ends. The CDR3 length is 15 residues. Germline lookup yields CDR1 SGHAT and CDR2 FQNNGV. The CDR3: CASSLRRETRREQFF. In DNA, the CDR3 is TGTGCCAGCAGCTTAAGGCGGGAAACTCGGCGTGAGCAGTTCTTC.

This clonotype was seen only a few times. The rearrangement links TRBV5-1 to TRBJ2-7; 9 nucleotides match TRBD1. V gave up 6 bases and J gave up 6 bases; unmatched junction bases: 10. CDR1 and CDR2 from the germline V gene are SGHRS and YFSETQ. The CDR3 length is 14 residues. The CDR3 protein is CASKTGQGFGEQYF. In DNA form, the CDR3 reads TGCGCCAGCAAGACCGGACAGGGGTTTGGCGAGCAGTACTTC.

The V call is TRBV7-9, the J call TRBJ2-3, with a possible D match to TRBD1 (5 bases). CDR3 length equals 14 residues. Per the germline V gene, CDR1 is SEHNR and CDR2 is FQNEAQ (reference sequence). V was shortened by 1 base and J by 2 bases, with 7 bases between the two germline ends. The CDR3 protein is CASSLVTDTDTQYF. As DNA, the CDR3 is TGTGCCAGCAGCTTAGTGACAGACACAGATACGCAGTATTTT.

This chain connects TRBV11-3 to TRBJ2-7; TRBD2 aligns across 8 bases. V dropped 4 bases and J dropped 9; count of bases not matched to a gene: 8. This CDR3 is built from 13 residues. The germline CDR1 and CDR2 sequences are SGHNT and YENEEA. This CDR3 is CASSSQRGLGQYF. In nucleotides, the CDR3 is TGTGCCAGCAGCTCCCAGCGGGGGTTGGGGCAGTACTTC.

The CDR3 here is CASSLGTSEGEQFF. The CDR3 bases are TGTGCCAGCAGCTTAGGGACTAGCGAAGGTGAGCAGTTCTTC. The rearrangement links TRBV11-2 to TRBJ2-1; 9 nucleotides agree with TRBD2. This CDR3 is built from 14 residues. Germline assignment: CDR1 SGHAT and CDR2 FQNNGV. With 1 base clipped from V and 9 bases from J, the junction kept 4 bases outside the gene matches. Full variable domain (rest looked up from reference TRBV11-2 and TRBJ2-1): EAGVAQSPRYKIIEKRQSVAFWCNPISGHATLYWYQQILGQGPKLLIQFQNNGVVDDSQLPKDRFSAERLKGVDSTLKIQPAKLEDSAVYLCASSLGTSEGEQFFGPGTRLTVL.

Only a few counts were recorded for this clonotype. The rearrangement joins TRBV7-6 to TRBJ2-2; TRBD1 or TRBD2 may be the D gene (6 bases each). The germline V gene encodes CDR1 SGHVS and CDR2 FNYEAQ. The CDR3 has 16 residues. Trimming stripped 5 bases from V and 5 bases from J, with 18 bases between. CDR3 loop: CASSAAFRGRTGELFF. Here the CDR3 DNA reads TGTGCCAGCAGCGCCGCGTTTCGGGGGCGAACCGGGGAGCTGTTTTTT.

This clonotype was picked up many times. The CDR3 protein is CASSLSGGNEQFF. The CDR3 nucleotides read TGTGCCAGCAGCTTAAGTGGGGGCAATGAGCAGTTCTTC. The rearrangement links TRBV27 to TRBJ2-1, with D perhaps TRBD1 or TRBD2 (5 bases each). Germline lookup yields CDR1 MNHEY and CDR2 SMNVEV (reference sequence). The length of the CDR3 is 13 residues. With 6 bases removed from V and 6 bases from J, the gap between germline ends came to 12 bases.

The table lists this clonotype with a few counts. The gene calls are TRBV25-1 and TRBJ1-1; a weak D match, TRBD1 (5 bases). The V and J ends lost 3 bases and 5 bases respectively, with 13 bases between them. Germline V gene lookup returns CDR1 MGHDK and CDR2 SYGVNS. This CDR3 spans 14 amino acids. CDR3 sequence (DNA): TGTGCCAGCAGTGACGTTTGGGGACGGACTGAAGCTTTCTTT. Amino acid sequence: CASSDVWGRTEAFF.